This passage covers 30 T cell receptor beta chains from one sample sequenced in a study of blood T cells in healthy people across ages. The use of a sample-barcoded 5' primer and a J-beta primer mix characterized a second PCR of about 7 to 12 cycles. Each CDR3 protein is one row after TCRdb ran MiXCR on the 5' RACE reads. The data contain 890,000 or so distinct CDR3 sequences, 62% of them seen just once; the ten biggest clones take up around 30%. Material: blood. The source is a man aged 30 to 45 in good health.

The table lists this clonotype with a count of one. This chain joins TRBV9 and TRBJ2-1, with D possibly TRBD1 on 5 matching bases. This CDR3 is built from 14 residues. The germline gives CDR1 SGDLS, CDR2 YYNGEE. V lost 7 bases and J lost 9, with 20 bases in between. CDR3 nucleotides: TGTGCCAGCCAGGGAACTACGACGGACGGTGAGCAGTTCTTC. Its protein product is CASQGTTTDGEQFF.

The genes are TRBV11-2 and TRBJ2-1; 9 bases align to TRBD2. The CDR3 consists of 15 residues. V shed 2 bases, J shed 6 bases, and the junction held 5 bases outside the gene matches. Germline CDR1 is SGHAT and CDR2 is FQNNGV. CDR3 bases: TGTGCCAGCAGCTTAAGTGGACTAGCGTCCAATGAGCAGTTCTTC. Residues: CASSLSGLASNEQFF.

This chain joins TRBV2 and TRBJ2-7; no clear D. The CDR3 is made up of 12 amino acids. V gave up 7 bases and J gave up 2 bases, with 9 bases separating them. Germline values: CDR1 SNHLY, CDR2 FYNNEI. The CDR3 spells CASTLRTYEQYF. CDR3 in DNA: TGTGCCAGCACCCTTCGCACCTACGAGCAGTACTTC.

The CDR3 sequence is CASSQRLRNTGELFF. The CDR3 DNA sequence: TGTGCCAGCAGCCAGCGGCTCAGGAACACCGGGGAGCTGTTTTTT. The chain combines TRBV28 with TRBJ2-2, with D possibly TRBD2 on 5 matching bases. Germline V gene sequence: CDR1 MDHEN, CDR2 SYDVKM. CDR3 length: 15 residues. V dropped 6 bases and J dropped 1 base, with 12 bases sitting between them.

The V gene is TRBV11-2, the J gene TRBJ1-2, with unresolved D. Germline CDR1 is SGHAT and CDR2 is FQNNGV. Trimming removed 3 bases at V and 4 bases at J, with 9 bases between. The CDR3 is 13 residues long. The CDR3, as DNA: TGTGCCAGCAGCTTGGCGGCCGTCTATGGCTACACCTTC. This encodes CASSLAAVYGYTF. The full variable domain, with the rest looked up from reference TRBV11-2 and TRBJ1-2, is EAGVAQSPRYKIIEKRQSVAFWCNPISGHATLYWYQQILGQGPKLLIQFQNNGVVDDSQLPKDRFSAERLKGVDSTLKIQPAKLEDSAVYLCASSLAAVYGYTFGSGTRLTVV.

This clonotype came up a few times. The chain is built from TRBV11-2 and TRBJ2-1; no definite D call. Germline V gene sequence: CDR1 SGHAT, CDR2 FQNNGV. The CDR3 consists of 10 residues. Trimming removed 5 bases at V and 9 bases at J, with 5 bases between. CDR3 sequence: CASSGSEQFF. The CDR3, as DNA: TGTGCCAGCAGCGGAAGTGAGCAGTTCTTC.

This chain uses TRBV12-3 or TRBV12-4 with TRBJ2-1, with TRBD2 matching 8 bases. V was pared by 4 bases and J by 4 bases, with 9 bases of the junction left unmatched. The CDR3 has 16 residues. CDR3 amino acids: CASSSLRGAGYNEQFF. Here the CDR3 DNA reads TGTGCCAGCAGTTCTCTGCGGGGGGCCGGATACAATGAGCAGTTCTTC.

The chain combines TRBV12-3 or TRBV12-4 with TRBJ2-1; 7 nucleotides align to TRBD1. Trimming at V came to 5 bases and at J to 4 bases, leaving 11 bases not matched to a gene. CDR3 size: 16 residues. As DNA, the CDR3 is TGTGCCAGCAGTAGTTATCGACAGGGTGGATACAATGAGCAGTTCTTC. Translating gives CASSSYRQGGYNEQFF.

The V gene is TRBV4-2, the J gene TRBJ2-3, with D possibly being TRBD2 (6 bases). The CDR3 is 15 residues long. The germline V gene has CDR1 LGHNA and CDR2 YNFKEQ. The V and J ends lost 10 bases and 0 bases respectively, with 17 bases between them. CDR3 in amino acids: CATKPGGFSTDTQYF. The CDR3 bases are TGTGCCACCAAGCCCGGAGGGTTCAGCACAGATACGCAGTATTTT.

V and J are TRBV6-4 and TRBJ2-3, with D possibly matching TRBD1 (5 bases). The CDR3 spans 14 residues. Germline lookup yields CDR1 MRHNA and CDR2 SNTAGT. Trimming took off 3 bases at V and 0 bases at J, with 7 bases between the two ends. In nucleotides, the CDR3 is TGTGCCAGCAGTGAGGGGCCCAGCACAGATACGCAGTATTTT. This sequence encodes CASSEGPSTDTQYF.

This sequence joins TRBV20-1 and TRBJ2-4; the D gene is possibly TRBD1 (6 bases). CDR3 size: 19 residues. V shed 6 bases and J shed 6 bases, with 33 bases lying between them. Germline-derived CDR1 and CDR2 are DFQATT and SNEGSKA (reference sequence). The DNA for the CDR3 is TGCAGTGCAATTGGTATCCGGGACACCAGGTGGCATACCCGAAACATTCAGTACTTC. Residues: CSAIGIRDTRWHTRNIQYF.

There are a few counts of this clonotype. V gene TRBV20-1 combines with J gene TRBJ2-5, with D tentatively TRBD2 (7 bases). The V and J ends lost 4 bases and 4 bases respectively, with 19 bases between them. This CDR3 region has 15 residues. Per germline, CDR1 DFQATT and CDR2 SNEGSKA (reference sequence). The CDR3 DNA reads TGCAGTGCTATGCTTCCGGGGGGCCTGGGAGAGACCCAGTACTTC. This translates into CSAMLPGGLGETQYF.

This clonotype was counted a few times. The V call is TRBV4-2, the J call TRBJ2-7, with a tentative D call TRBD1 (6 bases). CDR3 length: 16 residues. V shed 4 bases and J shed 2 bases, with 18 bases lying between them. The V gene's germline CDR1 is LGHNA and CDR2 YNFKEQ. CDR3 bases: TGTGCCAGCAGCCTCGAAAAGGACAGCTACACCTACGAGCAGTACTTC. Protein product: CASSLEKDSYTYEQYF.

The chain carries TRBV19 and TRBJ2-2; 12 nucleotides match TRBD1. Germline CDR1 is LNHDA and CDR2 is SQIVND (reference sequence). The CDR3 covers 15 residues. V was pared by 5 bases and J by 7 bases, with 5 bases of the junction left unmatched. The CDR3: CASSRGQGAGGELFF. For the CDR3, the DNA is TGTGCCAGTAGTCGGGGACAGGGGGCTGGCGGGGAGCTGTTTTTT.

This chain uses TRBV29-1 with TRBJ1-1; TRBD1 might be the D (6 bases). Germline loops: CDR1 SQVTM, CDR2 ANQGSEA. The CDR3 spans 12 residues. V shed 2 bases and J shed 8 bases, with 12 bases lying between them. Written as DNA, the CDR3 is TGCAGCGTTGAAAGGGGGGGGGTGGAAGCTTTCTTT. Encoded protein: CSVERGGVEAFF. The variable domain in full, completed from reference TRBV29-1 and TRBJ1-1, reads SAVISQKPSRDICQRGTSLTIQCQVDSQVTMMFWYRQQPGQSLTLIATANQGSEATYESGFVIDKFPISRPNLTFSTLTVSNMSPEDSSIYLCSVERGGVEAFFGQGTRLTVV.

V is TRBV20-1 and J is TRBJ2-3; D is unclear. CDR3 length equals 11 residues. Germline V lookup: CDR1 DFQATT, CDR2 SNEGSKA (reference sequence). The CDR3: CSTIRTDTQYF. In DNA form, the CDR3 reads TGCAGCACGATCCGCACAGATACGCAGTATTTT.

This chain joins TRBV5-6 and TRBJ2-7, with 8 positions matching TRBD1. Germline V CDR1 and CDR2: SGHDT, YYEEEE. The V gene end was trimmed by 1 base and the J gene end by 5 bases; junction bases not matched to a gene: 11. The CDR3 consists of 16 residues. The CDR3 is CASSLLLGQGPHEQYF. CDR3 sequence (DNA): TGTGCCAGCAGCTTGTTACTCGGACAGGGACCCCACGAGCAGTACTTC. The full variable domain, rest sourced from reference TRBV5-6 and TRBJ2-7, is DAGVTQSPTHLIKTRGQQVTLRCSPKSGHDTVSWYQQALGQGPQFIFQYYEEEERQRGNFPDRFSGHQFPNYSSELNVNALLLGDSALYLCASSLLLGQGPHEQYFGPGTRLTVT.

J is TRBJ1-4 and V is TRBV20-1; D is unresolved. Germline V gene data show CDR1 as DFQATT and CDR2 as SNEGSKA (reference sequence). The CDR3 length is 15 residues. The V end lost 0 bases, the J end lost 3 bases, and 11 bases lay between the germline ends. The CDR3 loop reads CSARDFGLSNEKLFF. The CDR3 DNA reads TGCAGTGCTAGAGATTTCGGGTTGTCTAATGAAAAACTGTTTTTT.

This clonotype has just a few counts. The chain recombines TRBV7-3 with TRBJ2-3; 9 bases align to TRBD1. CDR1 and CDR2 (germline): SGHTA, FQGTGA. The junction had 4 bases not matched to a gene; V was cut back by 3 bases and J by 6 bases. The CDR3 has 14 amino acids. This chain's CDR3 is CASSLGTGPDTQYF. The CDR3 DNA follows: TGTGCCAGCAGCTTGGGGACAGGGCCGGATACGCAGTATTTT. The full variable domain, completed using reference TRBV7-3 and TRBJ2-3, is GAGVSQTPSNKVTEKGKYVELRCDPISGHTALYWYRQSLGQGPEFLIYFQGTGAADDSGLPNDRFFAVRPEGSVSTLKIQRTERGDSAVYLCASSLGTGPDTQYFGPGTRLTVL.

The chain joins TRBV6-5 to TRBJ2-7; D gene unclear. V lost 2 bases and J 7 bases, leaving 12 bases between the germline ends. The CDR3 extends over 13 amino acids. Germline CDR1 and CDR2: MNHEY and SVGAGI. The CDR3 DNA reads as TGTGCCAGCAGTTACCTGGATTACGGGGAGCAGTACTTC. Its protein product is CASSYLDYGEQYF.

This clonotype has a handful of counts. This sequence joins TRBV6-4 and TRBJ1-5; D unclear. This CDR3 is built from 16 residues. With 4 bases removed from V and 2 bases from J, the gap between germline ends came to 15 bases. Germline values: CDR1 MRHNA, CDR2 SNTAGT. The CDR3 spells CASSGVVRTGNQPQHF. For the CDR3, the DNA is TGTGCCAGCAGTGGAGTTGTAAGGACTGGCAATCAGCCCCAGCATTTT.

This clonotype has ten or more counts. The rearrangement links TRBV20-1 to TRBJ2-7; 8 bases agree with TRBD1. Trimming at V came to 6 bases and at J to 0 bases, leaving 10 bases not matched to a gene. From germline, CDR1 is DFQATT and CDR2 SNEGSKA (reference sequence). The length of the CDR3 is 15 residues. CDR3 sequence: CSAPRGTGHSYEQYF. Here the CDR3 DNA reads TGCAGTGCCCCCCGCGGGACAGGTCACTCCTACGAGCAGTACTTC.

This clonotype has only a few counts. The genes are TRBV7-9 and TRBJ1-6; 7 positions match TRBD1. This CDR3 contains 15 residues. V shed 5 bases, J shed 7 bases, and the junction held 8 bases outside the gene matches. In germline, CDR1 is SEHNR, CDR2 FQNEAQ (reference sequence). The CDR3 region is CASSVQGRWNSPLHF. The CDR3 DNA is TGTGCCAGCAGCGTACAGGGGCGCTGGAATTCACCCCTCCACTTT.

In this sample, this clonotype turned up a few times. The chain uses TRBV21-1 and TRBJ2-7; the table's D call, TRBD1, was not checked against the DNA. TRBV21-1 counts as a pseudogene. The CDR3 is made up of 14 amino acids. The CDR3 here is CASSTRTGANEQYF. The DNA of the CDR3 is TGTGCCAGCAGCACAAGGACAGGGGCAAACGAGCAGTACTTC.

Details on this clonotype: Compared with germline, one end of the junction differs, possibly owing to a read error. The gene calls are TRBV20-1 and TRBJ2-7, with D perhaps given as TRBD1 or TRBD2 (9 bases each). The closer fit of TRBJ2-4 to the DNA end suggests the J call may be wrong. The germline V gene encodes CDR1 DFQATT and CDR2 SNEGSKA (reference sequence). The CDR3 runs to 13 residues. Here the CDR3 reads CSASGTGINIQYF. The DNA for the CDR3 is TGCAGCGCTAGCGGGACAGGGATAAACATTCAGTACTTC.

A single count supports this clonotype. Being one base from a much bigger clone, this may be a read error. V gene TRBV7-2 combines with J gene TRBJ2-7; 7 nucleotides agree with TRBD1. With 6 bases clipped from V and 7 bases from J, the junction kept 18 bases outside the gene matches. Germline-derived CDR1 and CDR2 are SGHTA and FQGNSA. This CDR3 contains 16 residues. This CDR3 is CASSYNRDSSVNEQYF. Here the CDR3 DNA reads TGTGCCAGCAGTTACAACCGGGACAGTTCCGTCAATGAGCAGTACTTC.

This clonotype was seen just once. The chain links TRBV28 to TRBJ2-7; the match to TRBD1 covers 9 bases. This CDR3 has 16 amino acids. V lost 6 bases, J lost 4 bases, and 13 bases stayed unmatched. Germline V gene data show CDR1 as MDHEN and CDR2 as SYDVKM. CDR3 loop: CASRSWGQGLVYEQYF. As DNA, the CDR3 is TGTGCCAGCAGGTCGTGGGGACAGGGTTTGGTGTACGAGCAGTACTTC.

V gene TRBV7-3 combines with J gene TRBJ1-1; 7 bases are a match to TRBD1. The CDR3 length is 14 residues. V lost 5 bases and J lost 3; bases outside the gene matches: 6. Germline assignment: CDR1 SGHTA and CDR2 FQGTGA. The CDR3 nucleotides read TGTGCCAGCAGCCGGAGCGGACAGGACACTGAAGCTTTCTTT. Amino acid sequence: CASSRSGQDTEAFF.

The CDR3 nucleotides read TGCAGTGCCCACGGGGGCCCCAGGGATACGCAGTATTTT. It specifies CSAHGGPRDTQYF. V usage is TRBV20-1 and J usage is TRBJ2-3; D assignment may be TRBD1 or TRBD2 (6 bases each). This CDR3 comprises 13 residues. The germline V and J ends were trimmed by 6 bases and 6 bases, with 16 bases remaining between them. Germline CDR1 and CDR2: DFQATT and SNEGSKA (reference sequence).

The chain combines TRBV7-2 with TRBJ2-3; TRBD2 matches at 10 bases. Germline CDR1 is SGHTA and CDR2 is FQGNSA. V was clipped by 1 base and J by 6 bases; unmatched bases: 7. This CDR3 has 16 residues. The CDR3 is CASSLVSSGGDDTQYF. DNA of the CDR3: TGTGCCAGCAGCTTAGTATCCAGCGGGGGGGATGATACGCAGTATTTT.